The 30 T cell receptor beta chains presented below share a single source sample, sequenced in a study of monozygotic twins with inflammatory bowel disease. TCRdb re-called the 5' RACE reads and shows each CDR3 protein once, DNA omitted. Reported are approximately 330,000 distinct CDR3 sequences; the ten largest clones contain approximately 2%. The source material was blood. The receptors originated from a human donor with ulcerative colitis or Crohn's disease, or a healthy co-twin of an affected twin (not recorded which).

The CDR3 here is CASSVRDSAYEQYF. V and J are TRBV19 and TRBJ2-7. Per the germline V gene, CDR1 is LNHDA and CDR2 is SQIVND (reference sequence). The CDR3 is 14 amino acids.

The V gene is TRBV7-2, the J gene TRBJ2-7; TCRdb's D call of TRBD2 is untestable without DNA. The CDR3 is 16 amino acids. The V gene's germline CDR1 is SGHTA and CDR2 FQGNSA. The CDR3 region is CASSEQGVAGGYEQYF.

The CDR3 protein is CSADRGRGRNEQFF. J is TRBJ2-1 and V is TRBV20-1; the TCRdb D gene call, TRBD1, has no DNA to confirm it. Germline assignment: CDR1 DFQATT and CDR2 SNEGSKA (reference sequence). This CDR3 comprises 14 residues.

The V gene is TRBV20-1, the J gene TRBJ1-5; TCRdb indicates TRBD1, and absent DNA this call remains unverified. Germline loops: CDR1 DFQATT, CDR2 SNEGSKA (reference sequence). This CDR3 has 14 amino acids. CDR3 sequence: CSARGQGFNQPQHF.

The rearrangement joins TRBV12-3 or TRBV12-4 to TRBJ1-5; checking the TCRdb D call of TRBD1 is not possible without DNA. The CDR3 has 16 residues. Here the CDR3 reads CASSLGQGIINQPQHF.

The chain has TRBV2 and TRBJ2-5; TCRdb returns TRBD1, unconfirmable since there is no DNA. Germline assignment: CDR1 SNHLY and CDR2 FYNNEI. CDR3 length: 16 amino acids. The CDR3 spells CASSERAGRIVETQYF.

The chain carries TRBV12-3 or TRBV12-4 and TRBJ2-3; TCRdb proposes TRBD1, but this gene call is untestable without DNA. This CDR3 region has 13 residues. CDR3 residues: CASTLVGGDTQYF.

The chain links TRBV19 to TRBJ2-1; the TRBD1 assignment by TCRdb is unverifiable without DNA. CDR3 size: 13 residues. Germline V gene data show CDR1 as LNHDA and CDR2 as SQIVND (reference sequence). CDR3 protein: CATRQGGNNEQFF.

CDR3 in amino acids: CSAVQGPSYEQYF. This chain links TRBV20-1 with TRBJ2-7; the TRBD1 assignment by TCRdb is unverifiable without DNA. This CDR3 is 13 amino acids long. From germline, CDR1 is DFQATT and CDR2 SNEGSKA (reference sequence).

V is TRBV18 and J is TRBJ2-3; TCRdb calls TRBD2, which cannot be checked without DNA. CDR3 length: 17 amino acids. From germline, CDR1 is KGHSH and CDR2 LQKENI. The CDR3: CASSPGLGTLGADTQYF.

CDR3 protein: CSARGLATFTGELFF. The chain has TRBV20-1 and TRBJ2-2; without DNA, the TCRdb call of TRBD2 cannot be checked. The CDR3 contains 15 residues. CDR1 DFQATT and CDR2 SNEGSKA come from the germline V gene (reference sequence).

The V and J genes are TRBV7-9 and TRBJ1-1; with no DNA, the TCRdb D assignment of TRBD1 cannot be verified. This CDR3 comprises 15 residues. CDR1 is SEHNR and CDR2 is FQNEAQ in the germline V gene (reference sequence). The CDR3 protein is CASSPNGTVYTEAFF.

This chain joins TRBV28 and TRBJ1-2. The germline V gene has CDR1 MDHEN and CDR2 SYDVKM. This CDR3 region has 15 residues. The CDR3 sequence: CASNRQGPANYGYTF.

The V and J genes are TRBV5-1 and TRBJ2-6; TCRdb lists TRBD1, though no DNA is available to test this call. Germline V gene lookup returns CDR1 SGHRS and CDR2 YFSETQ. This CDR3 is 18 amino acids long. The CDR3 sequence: CASSLTGQGNSGANVLTF.

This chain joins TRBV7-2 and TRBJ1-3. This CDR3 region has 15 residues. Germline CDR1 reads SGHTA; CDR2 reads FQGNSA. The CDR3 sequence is CASSLPAVSGNTIYF.

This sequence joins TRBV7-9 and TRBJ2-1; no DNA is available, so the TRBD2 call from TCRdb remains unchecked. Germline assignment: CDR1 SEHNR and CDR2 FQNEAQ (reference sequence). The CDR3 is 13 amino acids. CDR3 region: CASSLVLGGEQFF.

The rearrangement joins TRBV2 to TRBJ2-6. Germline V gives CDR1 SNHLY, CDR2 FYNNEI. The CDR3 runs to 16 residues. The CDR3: CASSETRISGANVLTF.

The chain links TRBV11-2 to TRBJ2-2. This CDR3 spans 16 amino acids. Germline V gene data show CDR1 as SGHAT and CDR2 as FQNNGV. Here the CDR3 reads CASSLELRKDTGELFF.

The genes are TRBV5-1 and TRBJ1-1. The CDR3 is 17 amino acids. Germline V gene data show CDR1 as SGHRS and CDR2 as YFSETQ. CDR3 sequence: CASSLDQGVSVNTEAFF.

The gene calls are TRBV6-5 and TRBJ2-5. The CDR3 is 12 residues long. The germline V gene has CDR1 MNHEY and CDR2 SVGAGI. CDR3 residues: CASSYKGETQYF.

CDR3 amino acids: CSARMNGRNQETQYF. The genes are TRBV20-1 and TRBJ2-5. The CDR3 extends over 15 amino acids. CDR1 and CDR2 (germline): DFQATT, SNEGSKA (reference sequence).

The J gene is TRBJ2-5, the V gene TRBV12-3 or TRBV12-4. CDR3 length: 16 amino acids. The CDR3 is CASSLGASVGSETQYF.

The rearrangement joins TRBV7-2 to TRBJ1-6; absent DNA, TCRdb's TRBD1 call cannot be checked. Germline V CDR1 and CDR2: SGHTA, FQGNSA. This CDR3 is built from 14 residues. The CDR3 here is CASSSGRVDSPLHF.

CDR3 region: CASSQDPLYQPQHF. The V and J genes are TRBV3-1 and TRBJ1-5. The V gene's germline CDR1 is LGHDT and CDR2 YNNKEL (reference sequence). The CDR3 covers 14 residues.

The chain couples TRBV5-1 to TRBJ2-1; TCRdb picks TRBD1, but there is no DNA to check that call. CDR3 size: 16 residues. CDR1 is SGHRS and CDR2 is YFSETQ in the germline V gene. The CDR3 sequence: CASSTTPGETYNEQFF.

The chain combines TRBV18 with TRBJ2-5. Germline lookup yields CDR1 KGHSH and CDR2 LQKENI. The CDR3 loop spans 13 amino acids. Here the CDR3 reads CASSSQIQETQYF.

The CDR3 is CASSLSSGQGRNEQFF. The V gene is TRBV5-1, the J gene TRBJ2-1; TCRdb returns TRBD1, unconfirmable since there is no DNA. The CDR3 loop spans 16 amino acids. Per the germline V gene, CDR1 is SGHRS and CDR2 is YFSETQ.

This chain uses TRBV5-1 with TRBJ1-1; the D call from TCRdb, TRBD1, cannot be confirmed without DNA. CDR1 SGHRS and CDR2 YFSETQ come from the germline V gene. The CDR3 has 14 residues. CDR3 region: CASSPGNQNTEAFF.

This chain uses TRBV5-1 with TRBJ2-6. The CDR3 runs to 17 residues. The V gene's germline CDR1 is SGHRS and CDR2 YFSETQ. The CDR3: CASSFERVLAGANVLTF.

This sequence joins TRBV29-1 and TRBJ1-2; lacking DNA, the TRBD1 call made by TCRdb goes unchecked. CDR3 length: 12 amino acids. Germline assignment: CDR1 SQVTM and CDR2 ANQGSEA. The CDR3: CSALTGFYGYTF.